This T cell receptor beta chain was sequenced during a study of shared clonotypes between healthy human individuals. The germline V gene encodes CDR1 MDHEN and CDR2 SYDVKM. Trimming pared 7 bases from V and 5 bases from J, leaving 17 bases between. The CDR3 extends over 14 amino acids. Using immunoSEQ multiplex PCR, the repertoire was profiled, and TCRdb retains in-frame clones only, with some absent. The sample contains about 1.1 million clones, about four fifths of which appear only once. This sequence joins TRBV28 and TRBJ1-2; a weak D match, TRBD1 (5 bases). The source is a man younger than 35 in good health. Some clones in this sample may be carry-over from other donors' samples. The sample was memory CD4+ T cells from PBMCs. Subset specified: CD45RA-negative fraction. The CDR3 DNA sequence: TGTGCCAGCACCCTGAGAGGGGTTGGGTATGGCTACACCTTC. This encodes CASTLRGVGYGYTF.